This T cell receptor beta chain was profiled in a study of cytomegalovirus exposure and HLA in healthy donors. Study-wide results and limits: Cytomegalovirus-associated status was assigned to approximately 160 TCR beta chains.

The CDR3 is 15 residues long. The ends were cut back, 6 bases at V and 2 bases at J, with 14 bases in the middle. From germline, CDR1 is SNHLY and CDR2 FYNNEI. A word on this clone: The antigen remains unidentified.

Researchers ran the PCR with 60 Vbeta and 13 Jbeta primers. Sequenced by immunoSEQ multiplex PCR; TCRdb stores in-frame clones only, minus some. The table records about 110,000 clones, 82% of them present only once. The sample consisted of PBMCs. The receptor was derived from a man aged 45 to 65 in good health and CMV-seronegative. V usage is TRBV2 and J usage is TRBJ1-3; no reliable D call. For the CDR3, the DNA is TGTGCCAGCAGCATGTCGGGTCCGACTGGAAACACCATATATTTT. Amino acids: CASSMSGPTGNTIYF.